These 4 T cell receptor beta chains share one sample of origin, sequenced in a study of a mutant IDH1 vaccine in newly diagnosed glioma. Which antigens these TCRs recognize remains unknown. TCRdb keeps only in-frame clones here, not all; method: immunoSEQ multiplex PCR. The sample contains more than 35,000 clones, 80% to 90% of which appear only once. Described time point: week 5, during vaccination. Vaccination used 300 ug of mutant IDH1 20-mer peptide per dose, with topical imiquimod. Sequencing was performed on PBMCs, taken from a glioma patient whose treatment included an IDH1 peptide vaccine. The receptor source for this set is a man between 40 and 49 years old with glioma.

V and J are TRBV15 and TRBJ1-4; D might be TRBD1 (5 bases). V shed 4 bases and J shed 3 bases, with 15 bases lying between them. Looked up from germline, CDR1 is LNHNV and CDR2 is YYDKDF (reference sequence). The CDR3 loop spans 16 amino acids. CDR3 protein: CATSKRGPRANEKLFF. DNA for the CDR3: TGTGCCACCAGCAAAAGGGGACCGAGGGCTAATGAAAAACTGTTTTTT.

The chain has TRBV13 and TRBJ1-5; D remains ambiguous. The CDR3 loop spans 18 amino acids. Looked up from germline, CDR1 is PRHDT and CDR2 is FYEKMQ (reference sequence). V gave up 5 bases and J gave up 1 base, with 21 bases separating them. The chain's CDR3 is CASSRRPLGLGSNQPQHF. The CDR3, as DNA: TGTGCCAGCAGCCGTCGACCGCTAGGTCTGGGAAGCAATCAGCCCCAGCATTTT.

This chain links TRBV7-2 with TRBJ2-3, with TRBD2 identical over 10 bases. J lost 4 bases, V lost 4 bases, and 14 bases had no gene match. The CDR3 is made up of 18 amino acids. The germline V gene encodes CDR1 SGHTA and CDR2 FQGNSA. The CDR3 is CASSSPIAGGRVADTQYF. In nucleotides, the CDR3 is TGTGCCAGCAGCTCGCCTATAGCGGGAGGCCGGGTTGCAGATACGCAGTATTTT.

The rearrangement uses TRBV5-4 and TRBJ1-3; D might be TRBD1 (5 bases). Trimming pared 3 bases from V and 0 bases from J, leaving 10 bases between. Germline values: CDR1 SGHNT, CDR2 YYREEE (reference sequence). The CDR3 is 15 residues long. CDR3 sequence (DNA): TGTGCCAGCAGCTCCCGGGACGGCTCTGGAAACACCATATATTTT. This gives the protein CASSSRDGSGNTIYF. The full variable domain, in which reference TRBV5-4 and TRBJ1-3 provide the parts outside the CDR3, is ETGVTQSPTHLIKTRGQQVTLRCSSQSGHNTVSWYQQALGQGPQFIFQYYREEENGRGNFPPRFSGLQFPNYSSELNVNALELDDSALYLCASSSRDGSGNTIYFGEGSWLTVV.